What follows are 14 T cell receptor beta chains derived from one specimen sequenced in a study of vaccination effects on CD4 cells after COVID-19. Which antigens these TCRs recognize remains unknown. Antigen-specific CD4+ T cells were expanded (with viral peptide pools) by the ViraFEST assay ahead of sequencing. Between days 9 and 10 of culture, CD4+ T cells were separated out. Participants each got two BNT162b2 or mRNA-1273 vaccine doses. Clones were sequenced by immunoSEQ multiplex PCR, and TCRdb holds only the in-frame ones, with some missing. Seen here are about 22,000 clones, 72% observed once, and the top ten hold more than 8.5%. The input for sequencing was CD4+ T cells from PBMCs cultured with HCoV-NL63 spike peptides, taken after COVID-19 vaccination. These receptors were collected from a human donor who received a COVID-19 vaccine.

This chain joins TRBV3-1 (or the pseudogene TRBV3-2) and TRBJ2-1, with TRBD2 identical over 9 bases. The CDR3 is made up of 16 amino acids. The germline V gene encodes CDR1 LGHDT and CDR2 YNNKEL (reference sequence). The junction had 8 bases not matched to a gene; V was cut back by 4 bases and J by 4 bases. CDR3 amino acids: CASSRREGRWYNEQFF. CDR3 coding DNA: TGTGCCAGCAGCCGGCGGGAGGGCCGTTGGTACAATGAGCAGTTCTTC.

Points on this clone: The junction differs from germline at one of its ends, possibly a read error. The V call is TRBV4-1, the J call TRBJ1-3; a weak D match, TRBD1 (6 bases). The CDR3 sequence is 15 residues long. Germline V gene sequence: CDR1 MGHRA, CDR2 YSYEKL. The CDR3 is CASSQDPGAGDTIYF. Here the CDR3 DNA reads TGCGCCAGCAGCCAAGATCCGGGGGCTGGAGACACCATATATTTT.

This clone was picked up one time. The chain links TRBV27 to TRBJ2-1, with 11 bases matching TRBD2. The germline V gene encodes CDR1 MNHEY and CDR2 SMNVEV (reference sequence). With 8 bases clipped from V and 7 bases from J, the junction kept 7 bases outside the gene matches. This CDR3 comprises 14 residues. The CDR3 bases are TGTGCCAGCCGGGGGCTAGCGGGAGGTAATGAGCAGTTCTTC. This encodes CASRGLAGGNEQFF.

This clone was seen a few times. This chain connects TRBV7-2 to TRBJ1-1; tentative D call: TRBD1 (6 bases). This CDR3 is 16 amino acids long. Germline V CDR1 and CDR2: SGHTA, FQGNSA. Trimming pared 0 bases from V and 10 bases from J, leaving 21 bases between. The CDR3: CASSLARAGAIQGAFF. CDR3 sequence (DNA): TGTGCCAGCAGCTTAGCTAGGGCAGGGGCAATCCAAGGAGCTTTCTTT.

The rearrangement links TRBV27 to TRBJ1-2; the match to TRBD1 covers 8 bases. Germline V lookup: CDR1 MNHEY, CDR2 SMNVEV (reference sequence). CDR3 length: 13 amino acids. V gave up 4 bases and J gave up 7 bases; unmatched junction bases: 5. CDR3 bases: TGTGCCAGCAGTTACAGGGGGGGGAGTGGCTACACCTTC. Translating gives CASSYRGGSGYTF.

This clone is medium-sized (0.01 to 0.1%). The chain is built from TRBV5-4 and TRBJ2-1; 8 nucleotides match TRBD2. Germline-derived CDR1 and CDR2 are SGHNT and YYREEE (reference sequence). The CDR3 is 15 amino acids. After removal of 0 bases from V and 4 bases from J, the junction contained 3 bases not matched to a gene. CDR3 nucleotides: TGTGCCAGCAGCTTGGATAGCGGGGCTTACAATGAGCAGTTCTTC. It encodes CASSLDSGAYNEQFF.

The chain is built from TRBV9 and TRBJ1-2; D is unresolved. Germline V CDR1 and CDR2: SGDLS, YYNGEE. Between the trimmed V and J ends, which lost 0 bases and 3 bases, there was a span of 12 bases. The CDR3 loop spans 15 amino acids. As DNA, the CDR3 is TGTGCCAGCAGCGTAGAATCCTTACCCCACTATGGCTACACCTTC. Translated, it gives CASSVESLPHYGYTF.

The chain uses TRBV28 and TRBJ1-2; D is perhaps TRBD1 (6 bases). V was cut by 4 bases and J by 0 bases, with 9 bases left in between. The germline CDR1 and CDR2 sequences are MDHEN and SYDVKM. The CDR3 length is 14 residues. The CDR3 spells CASSWTAANYGYTF. The CDR3 region has the DNA TGTGCCAGCAGTTGGACAGCAGCTAACTATGGCTACACCTTC.

This rearrangement joins TRBV6-5 to TRBJ2-2; no definite D call. V lost 8 bases and J 4 bases, leaving 17 bases between the germline ends. The CDR3 loop spans 15 amino acids. In germline, CDR1 is MNHEY, CDR2 SVGAGI. The CDR3 is CASGWVGRGTGELFF. The DNA of the CDR3 is TGTGCCAGCGGGTGGGTCGGGCGTGGCACCGGGGAGCTGTTTTTT.

This clone was counted only a few times. The chain combines TRBV5-1 with TRBJ1-1; the D is unclear. Trimming cost V 2 bases and J 0 bases, with 8 bases left between them. Germline CDR1 reads SGHRS; CDR2 reads YFSETQ. The CDR3 has 14 residues. The CDR3, as DNA: TGCGCCAGCAGCTTTACAGAGCTGAACACTGAAGCTTTCTTT. This sequence encodes CASSFTELNTEAFF.

The rearrangement links TRBV5-4 to TRBJ2-7; maybe TRBD1 (5 bases). The CDR3 length is 14 residues. V dropped 0 bases and J dropped 2 bases, with 9 bases sitting between them. CDR1 is SGHNT, CDR2 YYREEE, per germline (reference sequence). The CDR3 here is CASSLGRVPYEQYF. The CDR3, as DNA: TGTGCCAGCAGCTTGGGCAGGGTTCCCTACGAGCAGTACTTC.

The gene calls are TRBV14 and TRBJ2-1; no firm D call. From germline, CDR1 is SGHDN and CDR2 FVKESK. Trimming cost V 1 base and J 9 bases, with 4 bases left between them. The CDR3 has 11 amino acids. The CDR3 here is CASSQGPEQFF. Here the CDR3 DNA reads TGTGCCAGCAGCCAAGGACCTGAGCAGTTCTTC. Full variable domain (missing parts from reference TRBV14 and TRBJ2-1): EAGVTQFPSHSVIEKGQTVTLRCDPISGHDNLYWYRRVMGKEIKFLLHFVKESKQDESGMPNNRFLAERTGGTYSTLKVQPAELEDSGVYFCASSQGPEQFFGPGTRLTVL.

The rearrangement links TRBV6-5 to TRBJ1-1; the D is unclear. CDR1 is MNHEY and CDR2 is SVGAGI in the germline V gene. V lost 6 bases to trimming and J lost 4 bases, with 12 bases between them. This CDR3 comprises 13 residues. The CDR3 here is CASRKTDFTEAFF. CDR3 in DNA: TGTGCCAGCAGAAAGACGGATTTCACTGAAGCTTTCTTT.

The rearrangement uses TRBV6-5 and TRBJ1-5; no clear D. Trimming took 6 bases from V and 0 from J, leaving 6 bases between them. CDR3 length: 13 residues. CDR1 and CDR2 from the germline V gene are MNHEY and SVGAGI. This chain's CDR3 is CASRGFSNQPQHF. The CDR3 DNA sequence: TGTGCCAGCAGGGGGTTTAGCAATCAGCCCCAGCATTTT.